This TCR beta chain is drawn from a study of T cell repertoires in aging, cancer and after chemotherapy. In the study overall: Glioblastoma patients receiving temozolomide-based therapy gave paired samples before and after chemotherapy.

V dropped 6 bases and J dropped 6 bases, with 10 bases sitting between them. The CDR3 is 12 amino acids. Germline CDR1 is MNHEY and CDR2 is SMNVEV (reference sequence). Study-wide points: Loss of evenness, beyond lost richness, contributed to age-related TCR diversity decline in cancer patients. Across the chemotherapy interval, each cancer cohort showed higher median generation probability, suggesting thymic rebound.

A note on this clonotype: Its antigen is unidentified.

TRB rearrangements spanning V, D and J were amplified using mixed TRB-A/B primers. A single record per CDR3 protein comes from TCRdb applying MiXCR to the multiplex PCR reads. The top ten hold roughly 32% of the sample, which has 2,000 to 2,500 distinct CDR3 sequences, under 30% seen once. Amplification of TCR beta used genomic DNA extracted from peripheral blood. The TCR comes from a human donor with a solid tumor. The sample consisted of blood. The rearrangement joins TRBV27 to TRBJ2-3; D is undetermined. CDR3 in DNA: TGTGCCAGCAGCCCAAGAAGGGATACGCAGTATTTT. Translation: CASSPRRDTQYF.